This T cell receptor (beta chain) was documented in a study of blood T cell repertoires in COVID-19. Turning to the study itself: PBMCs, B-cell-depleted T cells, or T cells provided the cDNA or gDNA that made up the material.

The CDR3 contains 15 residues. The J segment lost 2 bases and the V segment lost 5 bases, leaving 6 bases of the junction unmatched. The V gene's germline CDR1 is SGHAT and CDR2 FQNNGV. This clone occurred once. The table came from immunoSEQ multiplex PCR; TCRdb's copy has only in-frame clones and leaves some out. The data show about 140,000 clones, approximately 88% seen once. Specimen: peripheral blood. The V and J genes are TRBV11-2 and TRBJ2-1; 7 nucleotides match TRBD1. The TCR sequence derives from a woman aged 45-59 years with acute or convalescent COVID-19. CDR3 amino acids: CASSRVGGPYNEQFF. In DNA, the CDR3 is TGTGCCAGCAGCCGTGTAGGGGGCCCCTACAATGAGCAGTTCTTC.